The next 21 T cell receptor beta chains were all read from a single sample in a study of blood T cell repertoires in COVID-19. The data were produced by immunoSEQ multiplex PCR, yet TCRdb's version contains in-frame clones alone and is incomplete. Of about 150,000 clones in the sample, around 80% were seen once. The sequencing input was peripheral blood. All receptors derive from a woman aged 45 to 65 with acute or convalescent COVID-19.

The V call is TRBV7-2, the J call TRBJ2-1; perhaps TRBD1 as D (5 bases). V lost 0 bases and J 0 bases, leaving 6 bases between the germline ends. From germline, CDR1 is SGHTA and CDR2 FQGNSA. The CDR3 runs 15 residues. CDR3 protein: CASSLAGRSYNEQFF. The CDR3 DNA reads TGTGCCAGCAGCTTAGCGGGGCGCTCCTACAATGAGCAGTTCTTC.

The rearrangement links TRBV5-1 to TRBJ2-5, with 10 bases lining up with TRBD2. V dropped 3 bases and J dropped 0; count of bases not matched to a gene: 5. CDR1 and CDR2 from the germline V gene are SGHRS and YFSETQ. The length of the CDR3 is 16 residues. The CDR3 here is CASSYLAGEDQETQYF. The CDR3 DNA reads TGCGCCAGCAGCTACCTAGCGGGAGAGGACCAAGAGACCCAGTACTTC.

This clone was detected a few times. The chain combines TRBV4-1 with TRBJ1-2; 10 nucleotides agree with TRBD1. There are 16 residues in the CDR3. The germline CDR1 and CDR2 sequences are MGHRA and YSYEKL. V dropped 0 bases and J dropped 7; count of bases not matched to a gene: 8. The CDR3 protein is CASSQEAGTGAIGYTF. The CDR3 bases are TGCGCCAGCAGCCAAGAAGCGGGGACAGGGGCCATTGGCTACACCTTC.

The chain carries TRBV27 and TRBJ2-1; 9 bases are a match to TRBD1. The CDR3 totals 15 residues. In germline, CDR1 is MNHEY, CDR2 SMNVEV (reference sequence). With 4 bases clipped from V and 3 bases from J, the junction kept 4 bases outside the gene matches. The CDR3 DNA follows: TGTGCCAGCAGTTGGACAGGGGACTACTACAATGAGCAGTTCTTC. Protein: CASSWTGDYYNEQFF.

The V call is TRBV29-1, the J call TRBJ2-5; 7 bases match TRBD1. With V trimmed by 5 bases and J by 7 bases, 4 bases remained unmatched. Germline loops: CDR1 SQVTM, CDR2 ANQGSEA. This CDR3 is built from 11 residues. The CDR3: CSVPQGSTQYF. DNA of the CDR3: TGCAGCGTTCCACAGGGGTCGACCCAGTACTTC. Full variable domain (remainder filled in from reference TRBV29-1 and TRBJ2-5): SAVISQKPSRDICQRGTSLTIQCQVDSQVTMMFWYRQQPGQSLTLIATANQGSEATYESGFVIDKFPISRPNLTFSTLTVSNMSPEDSSIYLCSVPQGSTQYFGPGTRLLVL.

This chain links TRBV4-3 with TRBJ1-1, with D hard to call. The CDR3 is made up of 14 amino acids. Germline-derived CDR1 and CDR2 are LGHNA and YSLEER. The V end lost 1 base, the J end lost 2 bases, and 8 bases lay between the germline ends. The CDR3 protein is CASSQVTLNTEAFF. As DNA, the CDR3 is TGCGCCAGCAGCCAAGTCACCCTAAACACTGAAGCTTTCTTT.

V gene TRBV2 combines with J gene TRBJ1-2, with 7 bases fitting TRBD1. The V and J ends lost 6 bases and 6 bases, in that order; junction bases with no gene match: 4. CDR1 and CDR2 from the germline V gene are SNHLY and FYNNEI. The CDR3 is 12 amino acids. CDR3 region: CASRVQGNGYTF. CDR3 nucleotides: TGTGCCAGCAGGGTACAGGGGAATGGCTACACCTTC. Complete variable domain (other parts from reference TRBV2 and TRBJ1-2): EPEVTQTPSHQVTQMGQEVILRCVPISNHLYFYWYRQILGQKVEFLVSFYNNEISEKSEIFDDQFSVERPDGSNFTLKIRSTKLEDSAMYFCASRVQGNGYTFGSGTRLTVV.

The chain is built from TRBV7-2 and TRBJ1-5, with D perhaps matching TRBD1 (5 bases). Deletions cut 1 base from V and 5 bases from J, with 12 bases between. The CDR3 totals 15 residues. Germline V gene sequence: CDR1 SGHTA, CDR2 FQGNSA. The CDR3 reads CASSLVAGVDQPQHF. The CDR3 DNA reads TGTGCCAGCAGCTTAGTAGCGGGGGTAGATCAGCCCCAGCATTTT. Full variable domain (missing parts from reference TRBV7-2 and TRBJ1-5): GAGVSQSPSNKVTEKGKDVELRCDPISGHTALYWYRQSLGQGLEFLIYFQGNSAPDKSGLPSDRFSAERTGGSVSTLTIQRTQQEDSAVYLCASSLVAGVDQPQHFGDGTRLSIL.

CDR3 in DNA: TGTGCCAGCAGCTATCCAGGGGGTCAGCCCCAGCATTTT. Translation gives CASSYPGGQPQHF. The chain employs TRBV7-8 and TRBJ1-5; 7 bases align to TRBD1. Germline trimming cut 4 bases from V and 6 bases from J; bases unmatched to any gene: 3. CDR1 and CDR2 from the germline V gene are SGHVS and FQNEAQ. The CDR3 is 13 residues long.

The chain is built from TRBV7-8 and TRBJ1-4, with 7 bases lining up with TRBD1. The length of the CDR3 is 13 residues. CDR1 is SGHVS, CDR2 FQNEAQ, per germline. V lost 1 base and J lost 10; bases outside the gene matches: 3. The CDR3 DNA sequence: TGTGCCAGCAGCTTAGGACAGGGTGCAAAACTGTTTTTT. It translates to CASSLGQGAKLFF.

The J gene is TRBJ1-5, the V gene TRBV4-2; D call uncertain. Deletions cut 2 bases from V and 0 bases from J, with 5 bases between. There are 14 residues in the CDR3. Germline values: CDR1 LGHNA, CDR2 YNFKEQ. The CDR3 region is CASSQTDSNQPQHF. Written as DNA, the CDR3 is TGTGCCAGCAGCCAAACAGATAGCAATCAGCCCCAGCATTTT.

The chain is built from TRBV11-1 and TRBJ2-5, with a possible D match to TRBD2 (7 bases). V was trimmed by 7 bases and J by 5 bases, leaving 20 bases between them. Germline lookup yields CDR1 SGHAT and CDR2 FQDESV (reference sequence). The CDR3 extends over 15 amino acids. CDR3 sequence (DNA): TGTGCCAGCACACCCCGACCGCGGGGGCGGGAGACCCAGTACTTC. This codes for CASTPRPRGRETQYF.

The chain recombines TRBV6-6 with TRBJ1-2; D may be TRBD1 (5 bases). The CDR3 length is 13 residues. Deletions cut 4 bases from V and 4 bases from J, with 10 bases between. From germline, CDR1 is MNHNY and CDR2 SVGAGI (reference sequence). CDR3: CASSLGRAYGYTF. The DNA of the CDR3 is TGTGCCAGCAGTTTGGGCAGGGCCTATGGCTACACCTTC.

The chain joins TRBV29-1 to TRBJ2-2, with 9 bases fitting TRBD1. CDR3 length: 16 residues. The germline V gene has CDR1 SQVTM and CDR2 ANQGSEA. The trim removed 5 bases at V and 4 bases at J, leaving 11 bases unmatched. The CDR3 here is CSVRVGGQGGTGELFF. The CDR3 DNA reads TGCAGCGTTCGGGTGGGGGGACAGGGAGGCACCGGGGAGCTGTTTTTT.

The sample holds a few counts of this clone. The V gene is TRBV4-3, the J gene TRBJ1-3; TRBD1 might be the D (6 bases). Per the germline V gene, CDR1 is LGHNA and CDR2 is YSLEER. This CDR3 spans 15 amino acids. Trimming stripped 4 bases from V and 0 bases from J, with 10 bases between. As DNA, the CDR3 is TGCGCCAGCAGCCCCACAGGGCCCTCTGGAAACACCATATATTTT. Its translation is CASSPTGPSGNTIYF.

The chain combines TRBV2 with TRBJ2-7; TRBD2 agrees at 9 bases. Germline CDR1 is SNHLY and CDR2 is FYNNEI. CDR3 length: 16 residues. J was trimmed by 4 bases and V by 6 bases; bases with no gene match: 13. The CDR3, as DNA: TGTGCCAGCAGAGGTGGGACTAGCCCTATTTCTTACGAGCAGTACTTC. Its protein product is CASRGGTSPISYEQYF.

The rearrangement joins TRBV18 to TRBJ1-1; 8 bases agree with TRBD1. The CDR3 consists of 16 residues. Germline V gives CDR1 KGHSH, CDR2 LQKENI. V trimming: 6 bases; J trimming: 1 base; junction bases outside the gene matches: 10. The CDR3 here is CASSPSQGAQNTEAFF. The CDR3 coding sequence is TGTGCCAGCTCCCCATCTCAGGGGGCCCAGAACACTGAAGCTTTCTTT.

The rearrangement uses TRBV6-2 or TRBV6-3 and TRBJ2-7; D is uncertain. Germline CDR1 reads MNHEY; CDR2 reads SVGEGT. V lost 2 bases to trimming and J lost 6 bases, with 8 bases between them. CDR3 length: 12 amino acids. The CDR3 loop is CASSYPSFEQYF. The CDR3 bases are TGTGCCAGCAGTTACCCAAGCTTCGAGCAGTACTTC.

The chain carries TRBV28 and TRBJ1-6; the match to TRBD1 covers 11 bases. Trimming at V came to 6 bases and at J to 7 bases, leaving 5 bases not matched to a gene. Looked up from germline, CDR1 is MDHEN and CDR2 is SYDVKM. CDR3 size: 15 residues. CDR3 protein: CASRGTGGRNSPLHF. In nucleotides, the CDR3 is TGTGCCAGCAGGGGGACAGGGGGGAGGAATTCACCCCTCCACTTT.

This sequence joins TRBV6-5 and TRBJ2-7, with a possible D match to TRBD2 (6 bases). Trimming pared 5 bases from V and 6 bases from J, leaving 17 bases between. Germline V lookup: CDR1 MNHEY, CDR2 SVGAGI. The CDR3 totals 14 residues. CDR3 amino acids: CASSPSGGRGEQYF. The CDR3 DNA follows: TGTGCCAGCAGTCCCTCCGGGGGAAGGGGCGAGCAGTACTTC.

The V call is TRBV27, the J call TRBJ1-4; 7 bases agree with TRBD1. V was clipped by 6 bases and J by 3 bases; unmatched bases: 4. This CDR3 comprises 14 residues. Germline V gives CDR1 MNHEY, CDR2 SMNVEV (reference sequence). The CDR3: CASRMTGPNEKLFF. The CDR3 DNA sequence: TGTGCCAGCAGAATGACAGGGCCTAATGAAAAACTGTTTTTT.